These T cell receptor beta chains were read from a single sample in a study of shared clonotypes between healthy human individuals. Sequencing was performed with immunoSEQ multiplex PCR; in TCRdb, only in-frame clones are kept and a portion is missing. Here the sample spans roughly 2,000,000 clones, roughly 95% being singletons. Sequencing used naive CD8+ T cells sorted from blood. Receptors originate from a young man in good health. Both conserved end residues are part of each CDR3. A D gene is named only where the DNA matches it firmly. The size field is filled for only some rows; it gives once, few, many or a size class.

V,D,size,J,DNA,CDR3
TRBV27,TRBD1,once,TRBJ1-2,TGTGCCAGCAGTCCGGGGACAGGGGGAGTCTATGGCTACACCTTC,CASSPGTGGVYGYTF
TRBV19,TRBD2,.,TRBJ2-3,TGTGCCAGTAGTTCCTGGACTAGCGGGGGCACAGATACGCAGTATTTT,CASSSWTSGGTDTQYF
TRBV9,.,once,TRBJ2-7,TGTGCCAGCAGCGTAAGAGGGGAGGCCTACGAGCAGTACTTC,CASSVRGEAYEQYF
TRBV15,TRBD2,.,TRBJ2-1,TGTGCCACCAGCAGAGAGGCGGGAGGGTACAATGAGCAGTTCTTC,CATSREAGGYNEQFF
TRBV25-1,.,.,TRBJ2-1,TGTGCCAGCAGTGCCTTCCGACAGGGGAGGGATGAGCAGTTCTTC,CASSAFRQGRDEQFF
TRBV5-6,.,.,TRBJ2-7,TGTGCCAGCAGCTTATGGGACAACTACGAGCAGTACTTC,CASSLWDNYEQYF
TRBV5-6,TRBD1,few,TRBJ1-1,TGTGCCAGCAGCTCCGACAGGGAGGGTAACACTGAAGCTTTCTTT,CASSSDREGNTEAFF
TRBV13,.,.,TRBJ2-5,TGTGCCAGCAGCCGGGACCAACAAGAGACCCAGTACTTC,CASSRDQQETQYF
TRBV5-8,TRBD1,.,TRBJ1-4,TGTGCCAGCAGCGAGGGACAGGGGGCGCAGGAAAAACTGTTTTTT,CASSEGQGAQEKLFF
TRBV6-1,.,.,TRBJ1-5,TGTGCCAGCAGTGAAGGGACAGTAAATCAGCCCCAGCATTTT,CASSEGTVNQPQHF
TRBV5-4,TRBD2,.,TRBJ2-7,TGTGCCAGCAGCGTAAGCGGGACCCTCTCCTACGAGCAGTACTTC,CASSVSGTLSYEQYF
TRBV9,TRBD1,.,TRBJ2-7,TGTGCCAGCAGCGCCGGGACAGGGGAGTACGAGCAGTACTTC,CASSAGTGEYEQYF
TRBV6-1,.,.,TRBJ1-1,TGTGCCAGCAGTGAACTTATCGATACCACCACTGAAGCTTTCTTT,CASSELIDTTTEAFF
TRBV27,TRBD2,.,TRBJ2-5,TGTGCCAGCAGTTTCCTAGCGGGGGTCCCCCAAGAGACCCAGTACTTC,CASSFLAGVPQETQYF
TRBV7-9,.,.,TRBJ1-5,TGTGCCAGCAGCTTAGCATATGGGGCAGTCCTGCAGCCCCAGCATTTT,CASSLAYGAVLQPQHF
TRBV6-5,.,.,TRBJ1-5,TGTGCCAGCAGTTTTAGCGACGGATCCAATCAGCCCCAGCATTTT,CASSFSDGSNQPQHF
TRBV4-2,.,once,TRBJ1-3,TGTGCCAGCAGCCAAGATCCAGACTCTGGAAACACCATATATTTT,CASSQDPDSGNTIYF
TRBV5-6,.,.,TRBJ2-7,TGTGCCAGCAGCTTGGACCAGCGGGTCTACGAGCAGTACTTC,CASSLDQRVYEQYF
TRBV28,TRBD1,.,TRBJ1-2,TGTGCCAGCAGTCTCCCCCAAAGGACAGGGGATCATGGCTACACCTTC,CASSLPQRTGDHGYTF
TRBV5-6,.,.,TRBJ2-7,TGTGCCAGCAGCTCCGACAGGTTCTACGAGCAGTACTTC,CASSSDRFYEQYF
TRBV6-5,TRBD1,.,TRBJ2-7,TGTGCCAGCAGTTACGGGACAGGGGGGGACGAGCAGTACTTC,CASSYGTGGDEQYF
TRBV28,.,few,TRBJ1-5,TGTGCCAGCGGAGTTGGGGCGAGTAGCAATCAGCCCCAGCATTTT,CASGVGASSNQPQHF
TRBV18,.,.,TRBJ1-2,TGTGCCAGCTCACCACCGGGGGGCTGGGGACAAGGCTACACCTTC,CASSPPGGWGQGYTF
TRBV7-6,.,once,TRBJ1-6,TGTGCCAGCAGCTTAGAGACACATGGGAGTGATAATTCACCCCTCCACTTT,CASSLETHGSDNSPLHF
TRBV6-4,.,.,TRBJ2-3,TGTGCCAGCAGTGAACCCGCCACTAGCACAGATACGCAGTATTTT,CASSEPATSTDTQYF
TRBV19,.,.,TRBJ1-3,TGTGCCAGTAATTTCGGGACCGCTGGAAACACCATATATTTT,CASNFGTAGNTIYF
TRBV9,.,.,TRBJ1-1,TGTGCCAGCAGCCCACCGACAGGTTGGGGGACTGAAGCTTTCTTT,CASSPPTGWGTEAFF
TRBV5-6,.,once,TRBJ2-7,TGTGCCAGCAGCCCGACAGGAGCCGAGCAGTACTTC,CASSPTGAEQYF
TRBV4-1,TRBD2,.,TRBJ2-7,TGCGCCAGCAGCCAAGAGATGACTAGCCTCTCCTACGAGCAGTACTTC,CASSQEMTSLSYEQYF
TRBV4-1,TRBD2,.,TRBJ2-7,TGCGCCAGCAGCCCGCTAGCGGGGGGACCCTACGAGCAGTACTTC,CASSPLAGGPYEQYF
TRBV7-9,.,few,TRBJ2-1,TGTGCCAGCAGCTTAAGTGAGCAGTTCTTC,CASSLSEQFF
TRBV5-6,.,.,TRBJ2-7,TGTGCCAGCAGCTTGGGAGTAGCCATCTCCTACGAGCAGTACTTC,CASSLGVAISYEQYF
TRBV15,TRBD1,.,TRBJ2-7,TGTGCCACCAGCGGACCGGGACAGGGCACCTACGAGCAGTACTTC,CATSGPGQGTYEQYF
TRBV27,.,.,TRBJ1-2,TGTGCCAGCAGTACAGGGAGGGCTGGCTACACCTTC,CASSTGRAGYTF
TRBV30,.,.,TRBJ1-4,TGTGCCTGGAGTGTACTTAATGAAAAACTGTTTTTT,CAWSVLNEKLFF
TRBV6-4,TRBD1,.,TRBJ1-2,TGTGCCAGCAGTGAGACAGGGGAGTATGGCTACACCTTC,CASSETGEYGYTF
TRBV30,.,.,TRBJ2-7,TGTGCCTGGAGTGGCCCGGGAGAGCACTCCTACGAGCAGTACTTC,CAWSGPGEHSYEQYF
TRBV4-1,.,.,TRBJ1-1,TGCGCCAGCAGCCATCCCGGTAGGAGTCCGGGGGACACTGAAGCTTTCTTT,CASSHPGRSPGDTEAFF
TRBV7-6,.,.,TRBJ2-7,TGTGCCAGCAGCTTAGCTCTCGACAGAGGCTACGAGCAGTACTTC,CASSLALDRGYEQYF